This TCR beta chain was recovered during a study of blood T cell repertoires in COVID-19. Profiled with immunoSEQ multiplex PCR; TCRdb holds only in-frame clones, not every one. The sample yields about 5,900 clones, approximately 87% seen once. CDR1 SGDLS and CDR2 YYNGEE come from the germline V gene. V was trimmed by 4 bases and J by 4 bases, leaving 14 bases between them. The CDR3 length is 14 residues. The J gene is TRBJ1-2, the V gene TRBV9; perhaps TRBD1 as D (6 bases). Material: peripheral blood. This receptor was taken from a human donor in a cohort sampled during active COVID-19. The CDR3 is CASSREGGFYGYTF. The CDR3, as DNA: TGTGCCAGCAGCCGGGAGGGGGGGTTCTATGGCTACACCTTC.